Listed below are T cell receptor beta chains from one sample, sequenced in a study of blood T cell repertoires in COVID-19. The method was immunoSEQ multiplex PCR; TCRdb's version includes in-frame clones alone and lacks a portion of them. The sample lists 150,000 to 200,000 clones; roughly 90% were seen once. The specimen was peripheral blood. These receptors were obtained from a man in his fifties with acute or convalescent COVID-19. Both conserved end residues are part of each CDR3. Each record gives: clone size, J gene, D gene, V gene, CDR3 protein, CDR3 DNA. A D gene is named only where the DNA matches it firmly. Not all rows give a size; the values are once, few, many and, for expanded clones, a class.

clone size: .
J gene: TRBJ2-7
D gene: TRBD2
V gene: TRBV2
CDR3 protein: CASQGTSRIEQYF
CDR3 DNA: TGTGCCAGCCAAGGGACTAGTCGGATCGAGCAGTACTTC

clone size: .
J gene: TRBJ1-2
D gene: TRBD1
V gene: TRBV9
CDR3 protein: CASQTGGSFGYTF
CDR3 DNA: TGTGCCAGCCAGACAGGGGGCTCGTTTGGCTACACCTTC

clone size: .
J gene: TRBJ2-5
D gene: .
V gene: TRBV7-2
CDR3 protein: CASSLGGAAQETQYF
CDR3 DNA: TGTGCCAGCAGCTTAGGGGGCGCGGCTCAAGAGACCCAGTACTTC

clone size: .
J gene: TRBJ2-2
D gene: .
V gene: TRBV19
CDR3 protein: CASGQENTGELFF
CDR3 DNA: TGTGCCTCAGGCCAGGAGAACACCGGGGAGCTGTTTTTT

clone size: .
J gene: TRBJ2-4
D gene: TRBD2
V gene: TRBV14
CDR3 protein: CASSREGLAGKNIQYF
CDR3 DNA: TGTGCCAGCAGCCGCGAAGGACTAGCGGGGAAAAACATTCAGTACTTC

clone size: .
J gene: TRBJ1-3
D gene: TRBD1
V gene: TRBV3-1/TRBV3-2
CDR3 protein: CASSPWDSGNTIYF
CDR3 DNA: TGTGCCAGCAGCCCCTGGGACAGTGGAAACACCATATATTTT

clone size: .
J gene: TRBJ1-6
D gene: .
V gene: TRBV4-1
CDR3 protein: CASSQGGRESNSPLHF
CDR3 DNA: TGCGCCAGCAGCCAAGGAGGGCGGGAAAGCAATTCACCCCTCCACTTT

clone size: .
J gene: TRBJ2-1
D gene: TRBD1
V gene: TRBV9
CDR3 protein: CASSVVGQGATYNEQFF
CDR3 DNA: TGTGCCAGCAGCGTAGTGGGACAGGGGGCAACCTACAATGAGCAGTTCTTC

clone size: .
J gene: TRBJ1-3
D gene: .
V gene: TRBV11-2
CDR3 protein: CASSLSSAGPGNTIYF
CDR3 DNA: TGTGCCAGCAGTTTATCGTCCGCAGGGCCTGGAAACACCATATATTTT

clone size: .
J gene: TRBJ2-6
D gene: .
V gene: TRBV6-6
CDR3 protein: CASIKSGVGANVLTF
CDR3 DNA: TGTGCCAGCATCAAGTCGGGGGTTGGGGCCAACGTCCTGACTTTC

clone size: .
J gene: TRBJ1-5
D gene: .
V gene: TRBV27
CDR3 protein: CASRAGGQPQHF
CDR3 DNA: TGTGCCAGCAGGGCGGGGGGGCAGCCCCAGCATTTT

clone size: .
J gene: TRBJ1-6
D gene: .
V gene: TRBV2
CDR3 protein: CASSEKGGNSPLHF
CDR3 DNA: TGTGCCAGCAGTGAAAAAGGGGGTAATTCACCCCTCCACTTT

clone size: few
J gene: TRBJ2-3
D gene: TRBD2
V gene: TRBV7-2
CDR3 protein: CASSFKPMSGGYTDTQYF
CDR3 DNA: TGTGCCAGCAGCTTCAAGCCCATGAGCGGGGGGTACACAGATACGCAGTATTTT

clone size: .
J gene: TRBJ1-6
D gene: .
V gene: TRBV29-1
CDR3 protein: CSVVAGVQVRSPNYNSPLHF
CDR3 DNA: TGCAGCGTTGTGGCAGGGGTTCAAGTCAGGTCTCCAAACTATAATTCACCCCTCCACTTT

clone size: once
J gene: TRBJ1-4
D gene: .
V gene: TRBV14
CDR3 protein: CASSHSGTEKLFF
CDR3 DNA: TGTGCCAGCAGTCACTCGGGTACTGAAAAACTGTTTTTT

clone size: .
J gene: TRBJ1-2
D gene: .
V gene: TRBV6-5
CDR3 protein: CASRRELNYGYTF
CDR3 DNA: TGTGCCAGCAGAAGGGAGTTGAACTATGGCTACACCTTC

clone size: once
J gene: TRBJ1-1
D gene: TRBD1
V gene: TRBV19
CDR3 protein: CASSMRRTGGGEAFF
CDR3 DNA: TGTGCCAGTAGTATGAGACGGACAGGGGGTGGCGAAGCTTTCTTT

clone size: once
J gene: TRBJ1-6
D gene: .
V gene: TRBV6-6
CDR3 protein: CASSQGHSSYNSPLHF
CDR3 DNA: TGTGCCAGCAGCCAGGGACATAGCTCCTATAATTCACCCCTCCACTTT

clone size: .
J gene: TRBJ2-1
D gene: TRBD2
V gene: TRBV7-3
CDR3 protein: CASSLRAGGPDEQFF
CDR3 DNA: TGTGCCAGCAGCTTAAGAGCGGGAGGGCCCGATGAGCAGTTCTTC

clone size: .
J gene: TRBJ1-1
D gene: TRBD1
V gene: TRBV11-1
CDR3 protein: CASSSRTGDWVTEAFF
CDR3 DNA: TGTGCCAGCAGCTCGAGGACAGGGGACTGGGTCACTGAAGCTTTCTTT

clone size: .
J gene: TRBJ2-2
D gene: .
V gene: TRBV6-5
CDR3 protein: CASRNSGLNTGELFF
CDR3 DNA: TGTGCCAGCAGGAACTCAGGGTTGAACACCGGGGAGCTGTTTTTT

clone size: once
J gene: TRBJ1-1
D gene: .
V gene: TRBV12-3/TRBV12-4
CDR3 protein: CASTMGGNTEAFF
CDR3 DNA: TGTGCCAGCACCATGGGAGGGAACACTGAAGCTTTCTTT

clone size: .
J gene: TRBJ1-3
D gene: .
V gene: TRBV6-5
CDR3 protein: CASRMGQSSGNTIYF
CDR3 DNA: TGTGCCAGCAGAATGGGCCAGAGCTCTGGAAACACCATATATTTT

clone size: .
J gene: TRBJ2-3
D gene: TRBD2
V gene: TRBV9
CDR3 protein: CASSSNSAGGPTDTQYF
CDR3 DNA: TGTGCCAGCAGCTCCAATTCCGCGGGAGGGCCCACAGATACGCAGTATTTT

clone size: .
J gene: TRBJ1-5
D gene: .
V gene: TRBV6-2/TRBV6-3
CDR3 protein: CASSPPGRTRNQPQHF
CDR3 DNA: TGTGCCAGCAGTCCCCCCGGGAGGACAAGGAATCAGCCCCAGCATTTT

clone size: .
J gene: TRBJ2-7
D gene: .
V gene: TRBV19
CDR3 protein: CASSMEALREQYF
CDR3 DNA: TGTGCCAGTAGTATGGAGGCGCTAAGGGAGCAGTACTTC

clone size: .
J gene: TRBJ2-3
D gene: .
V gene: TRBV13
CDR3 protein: CASSMCRGEYTDTQYF
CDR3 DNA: TGTGCCAGCAGCATGTGTCGGGGAGAATACACAGATACGCAGTATTTT

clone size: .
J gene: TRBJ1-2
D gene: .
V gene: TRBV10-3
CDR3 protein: CAITGGTGTRSGYGYTF
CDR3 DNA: TGTGCCATCACCGGCGGAACAGGCACCAGATCCGGCTATGGCTACACCTTC

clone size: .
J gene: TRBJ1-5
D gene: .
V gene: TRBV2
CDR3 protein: CASSEALRSDQPQHF
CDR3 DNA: TGTGCCAGCAGTGAAGCGCTACGGTCGGATCAGCCCCAGCATTTT

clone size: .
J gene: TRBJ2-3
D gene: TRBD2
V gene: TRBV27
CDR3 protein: CASNWDYTNTDTQYF
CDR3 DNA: TGTGCCAGCAACTGGGACTACACTAACACAGATACGCAGTATTTT

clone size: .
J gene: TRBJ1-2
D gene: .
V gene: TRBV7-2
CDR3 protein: CASSQDSAKYGYTF
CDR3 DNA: TGTGCCAGCAGCCAAGACAGTGCGAAGTATGGCTACACCTTC

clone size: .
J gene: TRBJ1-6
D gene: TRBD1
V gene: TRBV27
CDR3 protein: CASSFGQGAGNSPLHF
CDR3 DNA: TGTGCCAGCAGTTTTGGTCAGGGGGCGGGAAATTCACCCCTCCACTTT

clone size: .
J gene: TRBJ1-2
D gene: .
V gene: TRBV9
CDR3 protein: CASSVGWGAGDYGYTF
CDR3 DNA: TGTGCCAGCAGCGTGGGATGGGGGGCGGGAGACTATGGCTACACCTTC

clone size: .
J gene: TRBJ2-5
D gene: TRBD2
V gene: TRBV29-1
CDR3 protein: CSERGGQETQYF
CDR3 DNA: TGCAGCGAACGGGGGGGCCAGGAGACCCAGTACTTC

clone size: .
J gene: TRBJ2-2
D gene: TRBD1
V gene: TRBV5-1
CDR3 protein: CASSLTGTANTGELFF
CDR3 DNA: TGCGCCAGCAGCTTGACCGGGACAGCAAACACCGGGGAGCTGTTTTTT

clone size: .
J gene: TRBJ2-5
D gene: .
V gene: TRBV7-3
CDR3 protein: CASSPNQETQYF
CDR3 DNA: TGTGCCAGCAGCCCAAATCAAGAGACCCAGTACTTC

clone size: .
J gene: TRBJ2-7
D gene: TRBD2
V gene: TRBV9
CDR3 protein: CASSGLAGFDEQYF
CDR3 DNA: TGTGCCAGCAGCGGCCTAGCGGGATTCGACGAGCAGTACTTC

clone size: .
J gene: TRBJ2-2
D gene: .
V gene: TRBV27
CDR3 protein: CATSGIGGRVTGELFF
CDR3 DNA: TGTGCCACCTCAGGTATCGGGGGAAGAGTCACCGGGGAGCTGTTTTTT

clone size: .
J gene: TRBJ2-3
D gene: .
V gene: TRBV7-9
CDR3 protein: CASSLGGTDKADTQYF
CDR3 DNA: TGTGCCAGCAGCTTGGGCGGGACCGACAAGGCAGATACGCAGTATTTT

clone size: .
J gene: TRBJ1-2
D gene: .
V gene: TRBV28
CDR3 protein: CASSLGAGAPPYGYTF
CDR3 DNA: TGTGCCAGCAGTTTAGGCGCAGGGGCACCCCCCTATGGCTACACCTTC

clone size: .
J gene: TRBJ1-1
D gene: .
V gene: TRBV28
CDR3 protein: CASSHPGSGGWEAFF
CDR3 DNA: TGTGCCAGCAGTCATCCCGGTTCCGGGGGTTGGGAAGCTTTCTTT

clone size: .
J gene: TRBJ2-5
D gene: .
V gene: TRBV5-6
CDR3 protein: CASSLTLNGETQYF
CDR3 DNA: TGTGCCAGCAGCTTGACCCTTAACGGAGAGACCCAGTACTTC

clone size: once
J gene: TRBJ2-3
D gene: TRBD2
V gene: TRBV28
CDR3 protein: CASRNPGLTTDTQYF
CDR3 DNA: TGTGCCAGCAGAAATCCGGGACTAACCACAGATACGCAGTATTTT

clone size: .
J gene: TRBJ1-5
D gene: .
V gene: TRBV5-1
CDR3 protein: CASSTTGTQEEPQHF
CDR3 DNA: TGCGCCAGCAGCACAACCGGGACACAAGAAGAGCCCCAGCATTTT

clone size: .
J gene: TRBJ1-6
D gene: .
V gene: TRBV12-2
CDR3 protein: CASRLAGSGVFYNSPLHF
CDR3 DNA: TGTGCAAGTCGCTTAGCGGGATCAGGGGTTTTTTATAATTCACCCCTCCACTTT

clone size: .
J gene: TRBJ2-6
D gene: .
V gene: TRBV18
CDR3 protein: CASSPTDSGANVLTF
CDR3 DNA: TGTGCCAGCTCACCTACAGACTCTGGGGCCAACGTCCTGACTTTC

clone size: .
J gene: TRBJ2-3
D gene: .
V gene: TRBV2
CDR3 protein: CASKPSTDTQYF
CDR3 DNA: TGTGCCAGCAAGCCTAGCACAGATACGCAGTATTTT